The clone carrying this T cell receptor beta chain showed up just a few times. The V gene's germline CDR1 is SGHVS and CDR2 FNYEAQ. The CDR3 length is 17 residues. V trimming: 10 bases; J trimming: 0 bases; junction bases outside the gene matches: 10. This specimen comes from a study of blood T cell repertoires in COVID-19. Profiled with immunoSEQ multiplex PCR; TCRdb holds only in-frame clones, not every one. The sample includes roughly 150,000 clones, more than 80% of them seen just once. The genes are TRBV7-6 and TRBJ2-1, with TRBD2 matching over 12 bases. Sequencing was performed on peripheral blood. This clonotype was sampled from a human donor in a cohort sampled during active COVID-19. The CDR3 DNA reads as TGTGCCACGGGGGCTAGCGGGAGGGAGAGCTCCTACAATGAGCAGTTCTTC. Its protein product is CATGASGRESSYNEQFF.